The text below deals with one T cell receptor (beta chain). This sample is part of a study of technical replicates of blood from four donors. Data came from immunoSEQ multiplex PCR; TCRdb stores just in-frame clones and leaves some out. The sample carries tens of thousands of clones, less than 95% recorded once. The material sequenced was T cells isolated from PBMCs. The TCR was taken from a human donor in good health.

The CDR3, as DNA: TGTGCCAGAGGACTAGCGGGGAAGAGGGCGGGACCAGATACGCAGTATTTT. The encoded protein is CARGLAGKRAGPDTQYF. This sequence joins TRBV6-4 and TRBJ2-3; 12 bases map to TRBD2. CDR3 length equals 17 residues. After removal of 9 bases from V and 4 bases from J, the junction contained 14 bases not matched to a gene. Germline lookup yields CDR1 MRHNA and CDR2 SNTAGT.